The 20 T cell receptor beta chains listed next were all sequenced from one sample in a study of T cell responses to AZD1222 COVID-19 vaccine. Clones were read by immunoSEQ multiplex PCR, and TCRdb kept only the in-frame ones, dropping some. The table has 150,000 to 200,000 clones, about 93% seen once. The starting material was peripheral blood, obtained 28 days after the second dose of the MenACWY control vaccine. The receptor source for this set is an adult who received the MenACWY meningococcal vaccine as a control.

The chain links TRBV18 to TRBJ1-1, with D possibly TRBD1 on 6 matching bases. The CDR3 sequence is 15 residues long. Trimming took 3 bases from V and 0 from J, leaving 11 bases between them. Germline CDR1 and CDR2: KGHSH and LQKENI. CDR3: CASSPDSLVNTEAFF. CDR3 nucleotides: TGTGCCAGCTCACCGGACAGCCTGGTGAACACTGAAGCTTTCTTT.

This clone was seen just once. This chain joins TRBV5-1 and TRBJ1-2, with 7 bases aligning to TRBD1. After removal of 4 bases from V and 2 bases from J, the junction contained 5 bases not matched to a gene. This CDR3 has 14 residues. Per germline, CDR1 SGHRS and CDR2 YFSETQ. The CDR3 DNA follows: TGCGCCAGCAGCCATGGACAGGACAACTATGGCTACACCTTC. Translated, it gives CASSHGQDNYGYTF.

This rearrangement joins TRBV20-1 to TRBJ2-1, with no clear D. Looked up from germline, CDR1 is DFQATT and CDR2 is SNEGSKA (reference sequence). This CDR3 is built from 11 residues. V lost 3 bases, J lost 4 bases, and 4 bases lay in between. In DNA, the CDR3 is TGCAGTGCTAGTCAGTACAATGAGCAGTTCTTC. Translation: CSASQYNEQFF.

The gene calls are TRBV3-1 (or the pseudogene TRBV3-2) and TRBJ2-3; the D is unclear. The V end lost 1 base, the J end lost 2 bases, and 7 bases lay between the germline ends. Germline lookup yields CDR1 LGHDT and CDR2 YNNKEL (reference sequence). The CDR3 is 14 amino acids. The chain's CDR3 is CASSQVVLTDTQYF. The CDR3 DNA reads TGTGCCAGCAGCCAAGTAGTCCTCACAGATACGCAGTATTTT.

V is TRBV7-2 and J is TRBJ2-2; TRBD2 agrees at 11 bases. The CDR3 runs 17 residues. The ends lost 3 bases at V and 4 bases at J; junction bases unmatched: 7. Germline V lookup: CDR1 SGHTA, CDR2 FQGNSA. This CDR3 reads CASSFAGTSGVTGELFF. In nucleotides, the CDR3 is TGTGCCAGCAGCTTTGCCGGGACTAGCGGCGTCACCGGGGAGCTGTTTTTT. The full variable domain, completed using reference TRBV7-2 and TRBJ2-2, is GAGVSQSPSNKVTEKGKDVELRCDPISGHTALYWYRQSLGQGLEFLIYFQGNSAPDKSGLPSDRFSAERTGGSVSTLTIQRTQQEDSAVYLCASSFAGTSGVTGELFFGEGSRLTVL.

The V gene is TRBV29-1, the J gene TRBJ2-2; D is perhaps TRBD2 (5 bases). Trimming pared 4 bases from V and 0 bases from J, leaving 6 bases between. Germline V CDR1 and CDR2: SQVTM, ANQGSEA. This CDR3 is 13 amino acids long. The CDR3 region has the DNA TGCAGCGTTGGGACTTCGAACACCGGGGAGCTGTTTTTT. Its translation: CSVGTSNTGELFF.

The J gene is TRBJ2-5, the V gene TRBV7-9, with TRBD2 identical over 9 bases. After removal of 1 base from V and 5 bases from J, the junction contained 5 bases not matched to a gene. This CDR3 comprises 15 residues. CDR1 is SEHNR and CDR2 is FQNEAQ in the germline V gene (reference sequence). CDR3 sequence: CASSLVAGGPETQYF. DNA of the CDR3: TGTGCCAGCAGCTTAGTTGCGGGGGGGCCGGAGACCCAGTACTTC.

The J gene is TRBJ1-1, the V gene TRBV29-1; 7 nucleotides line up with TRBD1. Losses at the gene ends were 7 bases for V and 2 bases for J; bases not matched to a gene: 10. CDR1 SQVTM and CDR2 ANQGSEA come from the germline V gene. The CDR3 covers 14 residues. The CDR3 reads CSAREGQRNTEAFF. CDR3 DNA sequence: TGCAGCGCCCGGGAGGGACAGAGAAACACTGAAGCTTTCTTT.

The CDR3 DNA reads TGTGCCAGCAGCTTGGCCCCCGGGGGGCGGCCTAATGAAAAACTGTTTTTT. This sequence encodes CASSLAPGGRPNEKLFF. V is TRBV7-9 and J is TRBJ1-4; a weak D match, TRBD1 (6 bases). The CDR3 sequence is 17 residues long. Germline V lookup: CDR1 SEHNR, CDR2 FQNEAQ (reference sequence). Deletions cut 3 bases from V and 3 bases from J, with 17 bases between.

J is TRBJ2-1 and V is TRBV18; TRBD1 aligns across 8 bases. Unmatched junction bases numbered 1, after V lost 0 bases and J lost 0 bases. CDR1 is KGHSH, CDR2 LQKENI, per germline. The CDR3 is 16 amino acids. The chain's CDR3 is CASSPPGTGSYNEQFF. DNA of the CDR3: TGTGCCAGCTCACCACCTGGGACAGGCTCCTACAATGAGCAGTTCTTC.

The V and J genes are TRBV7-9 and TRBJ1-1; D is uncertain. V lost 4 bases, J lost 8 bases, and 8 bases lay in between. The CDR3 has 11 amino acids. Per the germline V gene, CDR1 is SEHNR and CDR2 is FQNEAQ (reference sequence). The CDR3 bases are TGTGCCAGCAGCTCCCAGATCGAAGCTTTCTTT. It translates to CASSSQIEAFF.

For the CDR3, the DNA is TGTGCCAGCAGCTCACTTGGACAGACCTTCAACTATGGCTACACCTTC. This gives the protein CASSSLGQTFNYGYTF. V and J are TRBV7-2 and TRBJ1-2; TRBD1 might be the D (6 bases). The length of the CDR3 is 16 residues. Trimming took 4 bases from V and 2 from J, leaving 17 bases between them. Germline CDR1 is SGHTA and CDR2 is FQGNSA.

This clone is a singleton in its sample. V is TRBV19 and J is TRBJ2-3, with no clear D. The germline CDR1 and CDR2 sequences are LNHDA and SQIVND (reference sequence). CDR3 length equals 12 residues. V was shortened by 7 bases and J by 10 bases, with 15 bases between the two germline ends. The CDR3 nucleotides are TGTGCCAGTAATTTACCACCCGGACCGCAGTATTTT. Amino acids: CASNLPPGPQYF.

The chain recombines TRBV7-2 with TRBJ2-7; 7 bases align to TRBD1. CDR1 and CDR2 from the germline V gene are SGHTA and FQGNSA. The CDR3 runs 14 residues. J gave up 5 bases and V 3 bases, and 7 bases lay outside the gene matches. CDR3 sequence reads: CASSLAGGIHEQYF. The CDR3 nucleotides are TGTGCCAGCAGCTTGGCAGGGGGTATCCACGAGCAGTACTTC.

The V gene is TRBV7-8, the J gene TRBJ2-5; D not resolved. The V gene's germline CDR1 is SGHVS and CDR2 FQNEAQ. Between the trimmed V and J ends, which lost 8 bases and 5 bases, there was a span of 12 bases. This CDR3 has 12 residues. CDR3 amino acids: CASQHQIETQYF. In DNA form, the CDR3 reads TGTGCCAGCCAGCACCAAATCGAGACCCAGTACTTC. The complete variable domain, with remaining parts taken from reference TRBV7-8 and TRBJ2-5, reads GAGVSQSPRYKVAKRGQDVALRCDPISGHVSLFWYQQALGQGPEFLTYFQNEAQLDKSGLPSDRFFAERPEGSVSTLKIQRTQQEDSAVYLCASQHQIETQYFGPGTRLLVL.

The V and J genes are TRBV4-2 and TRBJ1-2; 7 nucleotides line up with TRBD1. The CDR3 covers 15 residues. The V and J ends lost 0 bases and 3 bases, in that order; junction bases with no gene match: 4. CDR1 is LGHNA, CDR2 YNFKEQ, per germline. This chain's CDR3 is CASSQETGEDYGYTF. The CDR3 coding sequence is TGTGCCAGCAGCCAAGAAACAGGGGAAGACTATGGCTACACCTTC.

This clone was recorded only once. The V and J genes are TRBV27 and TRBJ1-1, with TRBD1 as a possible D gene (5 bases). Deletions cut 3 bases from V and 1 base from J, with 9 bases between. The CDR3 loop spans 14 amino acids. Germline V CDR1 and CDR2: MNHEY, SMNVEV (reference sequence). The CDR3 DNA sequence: TGTGCCAGCAGTTTCTTGACAGCGAACACTGAAGCTTTCTTT. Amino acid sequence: CASSFLTANTEAFF.

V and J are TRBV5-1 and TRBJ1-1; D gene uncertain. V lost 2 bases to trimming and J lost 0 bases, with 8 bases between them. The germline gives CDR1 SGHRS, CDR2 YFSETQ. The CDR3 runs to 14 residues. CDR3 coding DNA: TGCGCCAGCAGCTTTAGTTTTATGAACACTGAAGCTTTCTTT. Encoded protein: CASSFSFMNTEAFF.

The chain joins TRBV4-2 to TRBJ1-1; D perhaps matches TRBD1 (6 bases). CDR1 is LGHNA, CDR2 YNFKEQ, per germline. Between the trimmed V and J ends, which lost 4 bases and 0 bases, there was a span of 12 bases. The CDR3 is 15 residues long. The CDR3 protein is CASSLRRGLNTEAFF. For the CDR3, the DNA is TGTGCCAGCAGCCTGCGGAGGGGGTTGAACACTGAAGCTTTCTTT.

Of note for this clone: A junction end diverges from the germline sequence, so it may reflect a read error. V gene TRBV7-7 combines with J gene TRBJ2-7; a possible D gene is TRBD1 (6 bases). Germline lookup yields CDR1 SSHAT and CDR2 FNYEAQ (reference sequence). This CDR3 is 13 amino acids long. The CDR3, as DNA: TGTGCTAGCAGCTCCTACAGGGTCCCCGAGCAGTACTTC. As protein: CASSSYRVPEQYF.